This TCR beta chain originates from a study of blood T cell repertoires in COVID-19. Study details: The United States, Italy and Spain supplied acute and convalescent COVID-19 samples. The cDNA or gDNA used as material had been derived from T cells, B-cell-depleted T cells, or PBMCs.

Per the original data handling: From reference gene primer amplification, estimates of nucleated cell counts were derived. Clones were read by immunoSEQ multiplex PCR, and TCRdb kept only the in-frame ones, dropping some. Clonal size and the V and J genes are those of that table, whereas D and trimming came from the DNA. The sample yields over 100,000 clones, over 60% seen once. Looked up from germline, CDR1 is MNHEY and CDR2 is SMNVEV (reference sequence). V was shortened by 6 bases and J by 3 bases, with 18 bases between the two germline ends. The CDR3 has 15 amino acids. The gene calls are TRBV27 and TRBJ2-7, with a tentative D call TRBD1 (6 bases). The material sequenced was peripheral blood. The clonotype comes from a woman in her seventies with acute or convalescent COVID-19. CDR3 residues: CASSSNRDKSYEQYF. CDR3 coding DNA: TGTGCCAGCAGCTCAAACCGGGACAAAAGCTACGAGCAGTACTTC.